A single sample gave rise to the 5 T cell receptor beta chains below, sequenced in a study of immune characterization of retroperitoneal liposarcoma. TCRdb reprocessed the PCR reads via MiXCR and lists one record per CDR3 protein. The table lists 8,000 or so distinct CDR3 sequences, around 45% of them singletons, with 8% to 13% in the top ten. Sequenced input: tumor tissue. These TCRs come from a male donor with retroperitoneal liposarcoma.

The V gene is TRBV12-3 or TRBV12-4, the J gene TRBJ1-1; weak D call: TRBD1 (5 bases). The CDR3 is 12 amino acids. Trimming left V 4 bases short and J 3 bases short, with 6 bases between. CDR3 sequence (DNA): TGTGCCAGCAGTTGGGGGTACACTGAAGCTTTCTTT. It translates to CASSWGYTEAFF.

Remarks on this clonotype: Without the conserved terminal phenylalanine or tryptophan, this CDR3 likely stems from a read error. The chain links TRBV6-5 to TRBJ2-1; D ambiguous. The DNA end is more similar to TRBJ2-7, so the J call may be wrong. The germline CDR1 and CDR2 sequences are MNHEY and SVGAGI. The CDR3 loop spans 14 amino acids. The CDR3 nucleotides are TGTGCCAGCAGTGATTTGGAGCCTTACAATGAGCAGTACTAC. Translated, it gives CASSDLEPYNEQYY.

The chain has TRBV7-2 and TRBJ1-1; TRBD1 might be the D (6 bases). The CDR3 loop spans 14 amino acids. The V end was cut by 5 bases, the J end by 7 bases, with 17 bases between. Germline V gene data show CDR1 as SGHTA and CDR2 as FQGNSA. CDR3 region: CASSRISGAYEAFF. DNA of the CDR3: TGTGCCAGCAGCCGAATCTCGGGGGCTTATGAAGCTTTCTTT.

To note about this clonotype: The junction does not match germline at one end; this may be a read error. This rearrangement joins TRBV6-5 to TRBJ2-7; tentatively, D is TRBD1 or TRBD2 (6 bases each). Germline V lookup: CDR1 MNHEY, CDR2 SVGAGI. This CDR3 contains 15 residues. In DNA, the CDR3 is TGTACCGGAACACAGGGAGCGGGCGGGAATTCACCCCTCCACTTC. Amino acids: CTGTQGAGGNSPLHF.

In its sample, this clonotype was seen many times. The chain carries TRBV6-6 and TRBJ2-5, with TRBD2 as a possible D gene (6 bases). Germline CDR1 MNHNY, CDR2 SVGAGI (reference sequence). The V end was cut by 2 bases, the J end by 4 bases, with 20 bases between. The CDR3 covers 17 residues. Written as DNA, the CDR3 is TGTGCCAGCAGTTACGTTTCCCCCGCCTCGCGGGGAGAGACCCAGTACTTC. This gives the protein CASSYVSPASRGETQYF.